This is a list of T cell receptor beta chains from one sample in a study of Graves' ophthalmopathy and Graves' hyperthyroidism. TCRdb reanalysed the multiplex PCR reads using MiXCR and keeps one entry per CDR3 protein. This table holds 740,000 or so distinct CDR3 sequences, 40% found once. The sequencing input was peripheral blood. The origin of the receptors is an adult man with Graves' ophthalmopathy. CDR3s include the opening cysteine and the closing phenylalanine or tryptophan. A D gene is named only where the DNA matches it firmly. Not every row has a clone size; where given, it reads once, few, many or a size class.

>TRBV11-1|NA|TRBD1|TRBJ1-1
CASSWTGIGDTEAFF
TGTGCCAGCAGCTGGACAGGGATAGGGGACACTGAAGCTTTCTTT
>TRBV2|NA|NA|TRBJ1-3
CASRSLRGSSGNTIYF
TGTGCCAGCAGGTCCCTCCGGGGAAGCTCTGGAAACACCATATATTTT
>TRBV27|few|NA|TRBJ2-7
CASSPTNRDGEQYF
TGTGCCAGCAGTCCCACAAACAGGGATGGGGAGCAGTACTTC
>TRBV7-2|NA|NA|TRBJ1-2
CASSLGGGEAYGYTF
TGTGCCAGCAGCCTTGGGGGCGGCGAGGCCTATGGCTACACCTTC
>TRBV9|NA|NA|TRBJ1-5
CASSQKYGNQPQHF
TGTGCCAGTAGCCAAAAGTATGGCAATCAGCCCCAGCATTTT
>TRBV19|few|TRBD1|TRBJ2-5
CASSSGTDHWETQYF
TGTGCCAGTAGCTCGGGGACAGACCACTGGGAGACCCAGTACTTC
>TRBV6-6|few|TRBD1|TRBJ1-6
CASSNRQGSNNSPLHF
TGTGCCAGCAGTAACCGACAGGGTTCAAATAATTCACCCCTCCACTTT
>TRBV2|many|NA|TRBJ1-2
CASIIYGYTF
TGTGCCAGCATTATCTATGGCTACACCTTC
>TRBV6-1|NA|NA|TRBJ1-5
CASSDRLAAQHF
TGTGCCAGCAGTGACAGACTGGCGGCCCAGCATTTT
>TRBV7-3|few|NA|TRBJ2-7
CASSMDNQGYEQYF
TGCGCCAGCAGCATGGACAACCAGGGGTACGAGCAGTACTTC
>TRBV7-9|NA|NA|TRBJ2-6
CASAPGANVLTF
TGTGCCAGCGCTCCTGGGGCCAACGTCCTGACTTTC
>TRBV7-8|NA|TRBD2|TRBJ2-3
CASSPRRGGTDTQYF
TGTGCCAGCAGCCCGCGGCGGGGGGGCACAGATACGCAGTATTTT
>TRBV2|many|NA|TRBJ2-5
CASSEARGGGETQYF
TGTGCCAGCAGTGAAGCGAGGGGGGGTGGGGAGACCCAGTACTTC
>TRBV5-6|NA|TRBD1|TRBJ2-5
CASSLDLGGLETQYF
TGTGCCAGCAGCTTGGATTTAGGGGGCTTGGAGACCCAGTACTTC
>TRBV12-3/TRBV12-4|many|NA|TRBJ1-2
CASSGSQTNYGYTF
TGTGCCAGCAGTGGCAGTCAAACGAACTATGGCTACACCTTC
>TRBV4-3|NA|NA|TRBJ2-7
CASSQDRRGTYEQYF
TGCGCCAGCAGCCAAGATCGCAGGGGTACCTACGAGCAGTACTTC
>TRBV12-3/TRBV12-4|few|TRBD2|TRBJ2-2
CASMTSVNTGELFF
TGTGCCAGCATGACTAGCGTGAACACCGGGGAGCTGTTTTTT
>TRBV20-1|few|NA|TRBJ2-2
CSARVGVTGELFF
TGCAGTGCTAGAGTTGGAGTGACCGGGGAGCTGTTTTTT
>TRBV2|NA|NA|TRBJ2-7
CASSAKPPGAGPEQYF
TGTGCCAGCAGTGCTAAGCCCCCCGGGGCAGGGCCCGAGCAGTACTTC
>TRBV7-3|many|NA|TRBJ2-7
CASSLRGGGSVYEQYF
TGTGCCAGCAGCCTCAGGGGGGGCGGATCAGTGTACGAGCAGTACTTC
>TRBV20-1|NA|NA|TRBJ2-7
CSATEVAGFYEQYF
TGCAGTGCTACCGAGGTGGCAGGGTTTTACGAGCAGTACTTC
>TRBV20-1|few|TRBD1|TRBJ1-5
CSAFPETGEWSNQPQHF
TGCAGTGCTTTCCCCGAGACAGGGGAGTGGAGCAATCAGCCCCAGCATTTT
>TRBV12-3/TRBV12-4|NA|NA|TRBJ2-7
CASRTTGAHYEQYF
TGTGCCAGCAGGACCACCGGTGCCCACTACGAGCAGTACTTC
>TRBV20-1|NA|TRBD1|TRBJ2-5
CSASPIGQGQETQYF
TGCAGTGCCTCCCCCATCGGACAGGGCCAAGAGACCCAGTACTTC
>TRBV29-1|NA|TRBD1|TRBJ1-6
CSVVSDRVGSPLHF
TGCAGCGTTGTCTCGGACAGGGTGGGGTCACCCCTCCACTTT
>TRBV25-1|many|NA|TRBJ1-4
CASSESTGTVFNEKLFF
TGTGCCAGCAGTGAATCGACAGGAACGGTCTTTAATGAAAAACTGTTTTTT
>TRBV2|few|NA|TRBJ1-6
CASSATGPPAQSPLHF
TGTGCCAGCAGTGCGACAGGTCCCCCAGCGCAATCACCCCTCCACTTT
>TRBV20-1|NA|TRBD1|TRBJ2-7
CSARGQYRYSYEQYF
TGCAGTGCTAGGGGACAGTATCGTTACTCCTACGAGCAGTACTTC